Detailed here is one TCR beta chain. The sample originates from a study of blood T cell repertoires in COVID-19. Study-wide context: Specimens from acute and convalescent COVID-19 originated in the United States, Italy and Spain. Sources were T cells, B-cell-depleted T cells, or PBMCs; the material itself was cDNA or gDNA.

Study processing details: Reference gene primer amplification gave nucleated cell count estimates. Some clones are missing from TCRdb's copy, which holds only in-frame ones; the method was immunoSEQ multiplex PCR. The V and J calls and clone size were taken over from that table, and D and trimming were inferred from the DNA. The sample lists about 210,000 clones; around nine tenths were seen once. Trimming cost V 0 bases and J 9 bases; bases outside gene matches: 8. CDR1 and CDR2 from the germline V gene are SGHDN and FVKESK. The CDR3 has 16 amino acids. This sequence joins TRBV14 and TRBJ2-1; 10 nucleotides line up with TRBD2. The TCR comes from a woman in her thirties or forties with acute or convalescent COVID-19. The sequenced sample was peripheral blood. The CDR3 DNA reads TGTGCCAGCAGCCAAGATAAAAGCGGGGGGGCTCGTGAGCAGTTCTTC. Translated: CASSQDKSGGAREQFF. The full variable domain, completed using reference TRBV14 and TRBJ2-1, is EAGVTQFPSHSVIEKGQTVTLRCDPISGHDNLYWYRRVMGKEIKFLLHFVKESKQDESGMPNNRFLAERTGGTYSTLKVQPAELEDSGVYFCASSQDKSGGAREQFFGPGTRLTVL.